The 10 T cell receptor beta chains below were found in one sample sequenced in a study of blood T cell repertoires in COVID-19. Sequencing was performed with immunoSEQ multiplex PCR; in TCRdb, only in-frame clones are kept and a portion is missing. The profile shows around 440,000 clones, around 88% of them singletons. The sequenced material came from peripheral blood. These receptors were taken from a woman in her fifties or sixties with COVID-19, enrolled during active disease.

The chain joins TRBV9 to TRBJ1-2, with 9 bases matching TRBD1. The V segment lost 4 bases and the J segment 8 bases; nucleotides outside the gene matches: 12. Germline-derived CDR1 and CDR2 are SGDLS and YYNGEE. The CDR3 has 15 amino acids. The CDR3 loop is CASSSGQGPKQGYTF. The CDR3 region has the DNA TGTGCCAGCAGCTCGGGACAGGGCCCTAAGCAGGGCTACACCTTC.

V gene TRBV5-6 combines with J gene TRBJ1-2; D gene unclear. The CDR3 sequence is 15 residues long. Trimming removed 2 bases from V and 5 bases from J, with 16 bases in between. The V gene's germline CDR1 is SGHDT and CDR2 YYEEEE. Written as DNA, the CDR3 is TGTGCCAGCAGCTTAGGCGACTTGGTTCCTTATGGCTACACCTTC. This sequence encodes CASSLGDLVPYGYTF.

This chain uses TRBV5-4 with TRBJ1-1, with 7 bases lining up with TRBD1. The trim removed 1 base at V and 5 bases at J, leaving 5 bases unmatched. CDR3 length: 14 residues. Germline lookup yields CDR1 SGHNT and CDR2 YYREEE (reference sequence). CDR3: CASSLRQGSTEAFF. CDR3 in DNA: TGTGCCAGCAGCTTGAGACAGGGTAGTACTGAAGCTTTCTTT.

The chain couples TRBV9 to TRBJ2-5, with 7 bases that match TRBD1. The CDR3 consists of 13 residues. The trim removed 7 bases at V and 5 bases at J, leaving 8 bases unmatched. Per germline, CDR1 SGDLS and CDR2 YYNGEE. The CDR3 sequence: CASSDGQVETQYF. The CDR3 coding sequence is TGTGCCAGCTCCGATGGACAGGTCGAGACCCAGTACTTC.

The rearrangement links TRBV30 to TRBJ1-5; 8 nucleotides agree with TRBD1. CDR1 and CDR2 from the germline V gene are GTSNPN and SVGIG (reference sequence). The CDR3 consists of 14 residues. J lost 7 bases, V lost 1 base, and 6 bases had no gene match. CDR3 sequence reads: CAWSADRGQQPQHF. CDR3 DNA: TGTGCCTGGAGTGCCGACAGGGGTCAACAGCCCCAGCATTTT.

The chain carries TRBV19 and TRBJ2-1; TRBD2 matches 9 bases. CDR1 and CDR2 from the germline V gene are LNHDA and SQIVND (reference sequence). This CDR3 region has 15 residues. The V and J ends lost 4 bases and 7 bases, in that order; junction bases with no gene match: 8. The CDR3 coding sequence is TGTGCCAGTAGTACCCTAGCGGGGAACCGGAATGAGCAGTTCTTC. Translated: CASSTLAGNRNEQFF.

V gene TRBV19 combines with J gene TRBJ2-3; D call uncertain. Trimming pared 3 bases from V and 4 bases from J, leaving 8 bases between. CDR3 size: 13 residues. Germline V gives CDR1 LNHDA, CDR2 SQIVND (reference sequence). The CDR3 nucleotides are TGTGCCAGTAGTATCGGAGCCGCAGATACGCAGTATTTT. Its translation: CASSIGAADTQYF.

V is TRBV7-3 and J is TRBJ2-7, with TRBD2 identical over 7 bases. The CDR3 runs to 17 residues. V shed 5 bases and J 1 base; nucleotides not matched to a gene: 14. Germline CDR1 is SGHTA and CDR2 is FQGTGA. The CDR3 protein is CASSPRGVSGVSYEQYF. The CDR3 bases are TGTGCCAGCAGCCCCCGGGGGGTTAGCGGAGTTTCCTACGAGCAGTACTTC.

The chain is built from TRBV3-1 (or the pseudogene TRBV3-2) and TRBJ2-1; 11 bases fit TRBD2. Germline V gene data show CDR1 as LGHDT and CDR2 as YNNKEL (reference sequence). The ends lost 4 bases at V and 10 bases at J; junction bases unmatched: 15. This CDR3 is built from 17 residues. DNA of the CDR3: TGTGCCAGCAGCCTAGATTCACTAGCGGGGGTCAATCGCGAGCAGTTCTTC. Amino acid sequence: CASSLDSLAGVNREQFF.

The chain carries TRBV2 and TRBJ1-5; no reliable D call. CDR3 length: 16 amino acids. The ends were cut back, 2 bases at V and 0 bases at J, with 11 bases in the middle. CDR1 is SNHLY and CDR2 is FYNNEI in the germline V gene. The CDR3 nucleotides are TGTGCCAGCAGTGAACTTGGGCCTTATAGCAATCAGCCCCAGCATTTT. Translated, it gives CASSELGPYSNQPQHF.